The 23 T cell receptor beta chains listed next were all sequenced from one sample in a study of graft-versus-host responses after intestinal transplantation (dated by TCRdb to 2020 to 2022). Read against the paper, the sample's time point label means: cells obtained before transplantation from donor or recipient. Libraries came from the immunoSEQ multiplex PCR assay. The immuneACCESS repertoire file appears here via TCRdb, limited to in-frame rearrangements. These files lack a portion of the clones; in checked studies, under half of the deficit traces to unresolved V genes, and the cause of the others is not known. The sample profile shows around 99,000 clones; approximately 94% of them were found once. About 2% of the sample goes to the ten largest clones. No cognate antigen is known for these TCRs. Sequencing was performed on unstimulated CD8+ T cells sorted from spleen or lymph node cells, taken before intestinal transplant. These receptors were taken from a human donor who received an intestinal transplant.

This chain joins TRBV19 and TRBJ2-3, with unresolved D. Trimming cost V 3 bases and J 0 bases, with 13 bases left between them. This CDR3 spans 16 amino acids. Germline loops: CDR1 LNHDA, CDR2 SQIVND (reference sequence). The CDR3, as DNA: TGTGCCAGTAGTATGCTCGTGCAGTCTAGCACAGATACGCAGTATTTT. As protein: CASSMLVQSSTDTQYF.

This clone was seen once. The CDR3 protein is CASSQTGTSGFHEQYF. CDR3 coding DNA: TGCGCCAGCAGCCAGACCGGGACTAGCGGCTTTCACGAGCAGTACTTC. V and J are TRBV4-1 and TRBJ2-7, with 11 bases fitting TRBD2. V trimming: 3 bases; J trimming: 5 bases; junction bases outside the gene matches: 9. Looked up from germline, CDR1 is MGHRA and CDR2 is YSYEKL. This CDR3 is built from 16 residues.

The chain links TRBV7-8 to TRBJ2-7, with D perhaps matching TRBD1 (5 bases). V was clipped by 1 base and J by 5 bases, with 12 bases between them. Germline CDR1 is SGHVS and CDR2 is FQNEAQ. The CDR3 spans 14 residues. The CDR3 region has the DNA TGTGCCAGCAGCTTAGTAGGTCAGGGCCACGAGCAGTACTTC. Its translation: CASSLVGQGHEQYF.

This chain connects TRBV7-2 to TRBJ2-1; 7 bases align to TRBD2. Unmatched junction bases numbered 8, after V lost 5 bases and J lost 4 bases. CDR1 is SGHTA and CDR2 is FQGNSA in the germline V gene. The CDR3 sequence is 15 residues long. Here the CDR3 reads CASSNGLGPYNEQFF. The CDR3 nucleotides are TGTGCCAGCAGCAATGGACTAGGGCCTTACAATGAGCAGTTCTTC.

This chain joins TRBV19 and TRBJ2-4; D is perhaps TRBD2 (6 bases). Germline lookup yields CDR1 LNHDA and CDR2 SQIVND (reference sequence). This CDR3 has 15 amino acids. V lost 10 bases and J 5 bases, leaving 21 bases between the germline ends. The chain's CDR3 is CATQPPGPSENIQYF. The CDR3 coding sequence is TGTGCCACCCAACCCCCGGGGCCTAGCGAAAACATTCAGTACTTC.

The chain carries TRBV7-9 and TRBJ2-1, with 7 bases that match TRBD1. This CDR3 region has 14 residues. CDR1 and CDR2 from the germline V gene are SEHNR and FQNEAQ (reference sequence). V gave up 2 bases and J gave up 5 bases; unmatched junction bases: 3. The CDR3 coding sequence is TGTGCCAGCAGCTTAACAGGGGATAACAATGAGCAGTTCTTC. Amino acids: CASSLTGDNNEQFF. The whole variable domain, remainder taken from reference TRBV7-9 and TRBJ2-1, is DTGVSQNPRHKITKRGQNVTFRCDPISEHNRLYWYRQTLGQGPEFLTYFQNEAQLEKSRLLSDRFSAERPKGSFSTLEIQRTEQGDSAMYLCASSLTGDNNEQFFGPGTRLTVL.

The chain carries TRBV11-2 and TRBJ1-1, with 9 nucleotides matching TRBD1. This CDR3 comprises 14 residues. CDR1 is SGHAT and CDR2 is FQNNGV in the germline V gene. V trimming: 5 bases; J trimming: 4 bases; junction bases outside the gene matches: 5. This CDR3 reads CASSNHRGPTEAFF. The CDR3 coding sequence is TGTGCCAGCAGCAACCACAGGGGGCCCACTGAAGCTTTCTTT.

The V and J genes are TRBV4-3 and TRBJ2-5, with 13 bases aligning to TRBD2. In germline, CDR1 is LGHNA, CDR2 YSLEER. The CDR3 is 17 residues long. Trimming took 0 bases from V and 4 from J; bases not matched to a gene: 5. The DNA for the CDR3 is TGCGCCAGCAGCCAAGATACTAGCGGGGGGGCGCGAGAGACCCAGTACTTC. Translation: CASSQDTSGGARETQYF.

CDR3 amino acids: CASSPTREVGEKLFF. CDR3 in DNA: TGTGCCAGCAGCCCAACCAGGGAGGTGGGTGAAAAACTGTTTTTT. V gene TRBV7-9 combines with J gene TRBJ1-4; D might be TRBD1 (5 bases). This CDR3 comprises 15 residues. V lost 5 bases and J 7 bases, leaving 17 bases between the germline ends. Germline loops: CDR1 SEHNR, CDR2 FQNEAQ (reference sequence).

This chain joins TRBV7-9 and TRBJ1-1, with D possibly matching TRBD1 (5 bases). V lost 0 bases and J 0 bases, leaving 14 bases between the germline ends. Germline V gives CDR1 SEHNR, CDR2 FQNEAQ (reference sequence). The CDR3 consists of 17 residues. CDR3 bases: TGTGCCAGCAGCTTAGCTCGTCAGGGCGGACTGAACACTGAAGCTTTCTTT. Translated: CASSLARQGGLNTEAFF. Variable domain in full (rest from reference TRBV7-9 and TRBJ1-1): DTGVSQNPRHKITKRGQNVTFRCDPISEHNRLYWYRQTLGQGPEFLTYFQNEAQLEKSRLLSDRFSAERPKGSFSTLEIQRTEQGDSAMYLCASSLARQGGLNTEAFFGQGTRLTVV.

CDR3 residues: CASSVQGAPPYEQYF. CDR3 bases: TGTGCCAGCTCGGTACAGGGGGCACCCCCCTACGAGCAGTACTTC. The rearrangement uses TRBV18 and TRBJ2-7; 9 bases are a match to TRBD1. Germline lookup yields CDR1 KGHSH and CDR2 LQKENI. CDR3 length equals 15 residues. V shed 6 bases, J shed 2 bases, and the junction held 8 bases outside the gene matches.

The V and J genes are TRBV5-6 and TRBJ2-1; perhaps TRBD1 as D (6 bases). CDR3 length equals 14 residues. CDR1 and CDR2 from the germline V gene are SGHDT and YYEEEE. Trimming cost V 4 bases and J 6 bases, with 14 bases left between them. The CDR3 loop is CASSQRHRVNEQFF. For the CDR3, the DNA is TGTGCCAGCAGCCAGCGTCACAGGGTCAATGAGCAGTTCTTC.

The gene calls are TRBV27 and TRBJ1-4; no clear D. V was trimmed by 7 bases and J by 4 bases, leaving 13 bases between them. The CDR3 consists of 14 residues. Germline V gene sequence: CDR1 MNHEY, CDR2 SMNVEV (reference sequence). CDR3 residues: CASKGRLDNEKLFF. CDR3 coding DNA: TGTGCCAGCAAAGGCAGACTGGATAATGAAAAACTGTTTTTT.

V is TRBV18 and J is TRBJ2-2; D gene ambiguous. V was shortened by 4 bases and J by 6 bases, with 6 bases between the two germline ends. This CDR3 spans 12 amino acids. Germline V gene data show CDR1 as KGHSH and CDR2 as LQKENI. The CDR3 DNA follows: TGTGCCAGCTCACAGCCACCCGGGGAGCTGTTTTTT. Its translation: CASSQPPGELFF.

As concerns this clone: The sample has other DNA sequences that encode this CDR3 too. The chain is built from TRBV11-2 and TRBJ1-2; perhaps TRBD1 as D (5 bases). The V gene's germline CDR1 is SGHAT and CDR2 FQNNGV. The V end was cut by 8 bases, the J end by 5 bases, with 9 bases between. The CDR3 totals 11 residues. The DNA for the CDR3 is TGTGCCAGCGACAGTTTATATGGCTACACCTTC. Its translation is CASDSLYGYTF.

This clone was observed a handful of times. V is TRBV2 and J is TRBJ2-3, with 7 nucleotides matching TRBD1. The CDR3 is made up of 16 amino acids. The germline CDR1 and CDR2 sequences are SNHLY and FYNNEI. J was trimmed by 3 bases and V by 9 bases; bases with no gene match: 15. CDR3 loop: CASLQGERMETDTQYF. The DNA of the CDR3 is TGTGCCAGTCTCCAGGGGGAAAGGATGGAAACAGATACGCAGTATTTT.

The CDR3 reads CASSQAGRPEAFF. The CDR3, as DNA: TGTGCCAGCAGCCAAGCAGGGCGCCCTGAAGCTTTCTTT. The chain joins TRBV14 to TRBJ1-1; D is possibly TRBD1 (5 bases). Deletions cut 1 base from V and 6 bases from J, with 9 bases between. Per the germline V gene, CDR1 is SGHDN and CDR2 is FVKESK. The CDR3 is made up of 13 amino acids.

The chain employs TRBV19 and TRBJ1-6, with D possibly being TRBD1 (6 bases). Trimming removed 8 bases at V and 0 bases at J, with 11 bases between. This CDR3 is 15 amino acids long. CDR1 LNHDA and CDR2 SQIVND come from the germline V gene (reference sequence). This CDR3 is CASSDRFSYNSPLHF. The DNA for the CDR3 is TGTGCCAGTTCCGACAGGTTCTCCTATAATTCACCCCTCCACTTT.

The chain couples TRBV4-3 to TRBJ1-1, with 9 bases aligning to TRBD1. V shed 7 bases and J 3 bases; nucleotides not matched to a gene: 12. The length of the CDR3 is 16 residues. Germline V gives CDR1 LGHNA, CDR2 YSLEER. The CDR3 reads CASTRTGGLVDTEAFF. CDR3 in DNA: TGCGCCAGCACCCGAACAGGGGGCTTGGTGGACACTGAAGCTTTCTTT.

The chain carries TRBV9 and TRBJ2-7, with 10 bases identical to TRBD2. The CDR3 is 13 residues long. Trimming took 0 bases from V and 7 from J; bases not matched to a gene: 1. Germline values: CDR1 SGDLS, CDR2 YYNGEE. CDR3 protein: CASSVASGGEQYF. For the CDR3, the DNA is TGTGCCAGCAGCGTAGCTAGCGGGGGAGAGCAGTACTTC.

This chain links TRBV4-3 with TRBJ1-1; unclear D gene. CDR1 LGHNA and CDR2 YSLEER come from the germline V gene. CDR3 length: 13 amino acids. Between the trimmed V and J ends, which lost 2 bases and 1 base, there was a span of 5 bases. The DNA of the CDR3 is TGCGCCAGCAGCCAATACAGGAACACTGAAGCTTTCTTT. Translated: CASSQYRNTEAFF.

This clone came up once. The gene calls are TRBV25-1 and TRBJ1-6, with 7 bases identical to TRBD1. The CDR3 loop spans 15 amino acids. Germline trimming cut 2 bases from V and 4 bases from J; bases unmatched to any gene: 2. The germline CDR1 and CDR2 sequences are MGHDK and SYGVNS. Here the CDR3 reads CASSEPGQYNSPLHF. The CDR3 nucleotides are TGTGCCAGCAGTGAACCGGGACAGTATAATTCACCCCTCCACTTT.

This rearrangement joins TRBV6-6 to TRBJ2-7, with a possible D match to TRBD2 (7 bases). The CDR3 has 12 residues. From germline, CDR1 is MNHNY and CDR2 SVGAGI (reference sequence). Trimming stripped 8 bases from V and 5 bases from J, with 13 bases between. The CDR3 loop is CASGEGVNEQYF. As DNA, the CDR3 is TGTGCCAGCGGGGAGGGGGTGAACGAGCAGTACTTC.